Following are 14 T cell receptor beta chains from one sample sequenced in a study of prognosis after radiotherapy for stage I lung cancer. Two-round multiplex PCR, the amplification method, yielded TCR beta CDR3 from genomic DNA. Amplification during the initial PCR round employed primers specific to each TRBV and TRBJ gene. TCRdb analysed the multiplex PCR reads with MiXCR anew, one entry per CDR3 protein. The data show under 55,000 distinct CDR3 sequences, 30% to 35% seen once. The sequencing here drew on PBMCs, taken before or after stereotactic body radiation therapy (not recorded which). The receptors come from a donor aged 50 or older with non-small cell lung cancer.

This rearrangement joins TRBV7-8 to TRBJ1-5, with 7 bases identical to TRBD1. The trim removed 5 bases at V and 6 bases at J, leaving 4 bases unmatched. The CDR3 totals 13 residues. The germline CDR1 and CDR2 sequences are SGHVS and FQNEAQ. CDR3 sequence (DNA): TGTGCCAGCAGCCCGGGACAGCTTCAGCCCCAGCATTTT. Its protein is CASSPGQLQPQHF.

Comment on this clonotype: With only one base between it and a far larger clone, this is likely a read error. The V and J genes are TRBV6-9 and TRBJ2-3; D not certain. Germline-derived CDR1 and CDR2 are MNHGY and SVAAGI. V dropped 4 bases and J dropped 7 bases, with 3 bases sitting between them. The CDR3 contains 10 residues. Here the CDR3 reads CASSFYTQYF. CDR3 DNA: TGTGCCAGCAGTTTCTATACGCAGTATTTT.

On this clonotype itself: A much larger clone lies a single base off, so this may be a read error. The chain uses TRBV29-1 and TRBJ2-6; 7 bases fit TRBD1. CDR1 is SQVTM and CDR2 is ANQGSEA in the germline V gene. The CDR3 runs 16 residues. The V segment lost 5 bases and the J segment 6 bases; nucleotides outside the gene matches: 13. DNA of the CDR3: TGCAGCGTTCAACAAGGACAGGTATTTGTGGCCAACGTCCTGACTTTC. The encoded protein is CSVQQGQVFVANVLTF.

With regard to this clonotype: This is likely a read error, given that the CDR3 carries no conserved phenylalanine or tryptophan at its end. The gene calls are TRBV6-1 and TRBJ2-1; 7 bases agree with TRBD2. The CDR3 contains 15 residues. V dropped 4 bases and J dropped 6; count of bases not matched to a gene: 9. CDR1 is MNHNS, CDR2 SASEGT, per germline. CDR3 coding DNA: TGTGCCAGCAGTGCGAGGGAGGGCCTTTTCAATGAGCAGTTCTTA. The encoded protein is CASSAREGLFNEQFL.

On this clonotype itself: It is likely a read error: a sequence one base away is far more abundant. This chain links TRBV6-1 with TRBJ2-2, with D perhaps being TRBD1 or TRBD2 (5 bases each). The CDR3 extends over 14 amino acids. Germline values: CDR1 MNHNS, CDR2 SASEGT. The CDR3 nucleotides are TGTGCCAGCAGATGGGGGAGTAACAACGGGGAGCTGTTTTTT. Encoded protein: CASRWGSNNGELFF.

This clonotype was recorded a few times. A much larger clone differs from this one at a single base, so this may be a read error. The V gene is TRBV12-5, the J gene TRBJ2-3; no definite D call. CDR1 is LGHNT, CDR2 FRNRAP, per germline. Trimming removed 6 bases from V and 4 bases from J, with 20 bases in between. The CDR3 length is 16 residues. The CDR3, as DNA: TGTGCTAGTGGCCCCGGGCCCGTCAAGGGTCCAGATACGCAGTATTTT. It encodes CASGPGPVKGPDTQYF. The whole variable domain, filled in from reference TRBV12-5 and TRBJ2-3, reads DARVTQTPRHKVTEMGQEVTMRCQPILGHNTVFWYRQTMMQGLELLAYFRNRAPLDDSGMPKDRFSAEMPDATLATLKIQPSEPRDSAVYFCASGPGPVKGPDTQYFGPGTRLTVL.

This clonotype was seen repeatedly, ten times or more. V and J are TRBV7-9 and TRBJ1-3, with unresolved D. Deletions cut 7 bases from V and 2 bases from J, with 9 bases between. CDR1 and CDR2 from the germline V gene are SEHNR and FQNEAQ (reference sequence). The CDR3 is 13 residues long. CDR3 region: CASTPAAGNTIYF. In nucleotides, the CDR3 is TGTGCCAGCACCCCGGCGGCTGGAAACACCATATATTTT.

This clonotype was counted at least ten times. The gene calls are TRBV12-3 or TRBV12-4 and TRBJ2-7; D possibly matches TRBD1 or TRBD2 (5 bases each). CDR3 size: 12 residues. V was pared by 6 bases and J by 6 bases, with 12 bases between. The CDR3 DNA is TGTGCCAGCAGCGCAAGAGGGGTCGAGCAGTACTTC. This sequence encodes CASSARGVEQYF.

This clonotype was found many times. The gene calls are TRBV6-1 and TRBJ2-2; D is undetermined. The ends were cut back, 6 bases at V and 8 bases at J, with 4 bases in the middle. CDR3 length: 10 amino acids. CDR1 and CDR2 (germline): MNHNS, SASEGT. CDR3 coding DNA: TGTGCCAGCAGCTCAGGGGAGCTGTTTTTT. This sequence encodes CASSSGELFF.

The J gene is TRBJ1-2, the V gene TRBV7-2; D unresolved. The length of the CDR3 is 15 residues. Between the trimmed V and J ends, which lost 5 bases and 4 bases, there was a span of 17 bases. Per germline, CDR1 SGHTA and CDR2 FQGNSA. The CDR3 coding sequence is TGTGCCAGCAGCCCGACATCCGAGCGGTTCTATGGCTACACCTTC. Protein: CASSPTSERFYGYTF.

This clonotype was seen ten or more times. The chain recombines TRBV5-6 with TRBJ2-2; D gene unclear. This CDR3 spans 15 amino acids. CDR1 is SGHDT and CDR2 is YYEEEE in the germline V gene. V lost 1 base to trimming and J lost 5 bases, with 12 bases between them. The CDR3: CASSLRARGTGELFF. The CDR3 bases are TGTGCCAGCAGCTTGAGGGCCCGTGGAACCGGGGAGCTGTTTTTT.

This clonotype was seen many times. This chain links TRBV12-3 or TRBV12-4 with TRBJ2-5, with a tentative D call TRBD2 (7 bases). V gave up 6 bases and J gave up 1 base, with 15 bases separating them. The CDR3 has 15 amino acids. CDR3 in amino acids: CASRRGTSFQETQYF. For the CDR3, the DNA is TGTGCCAGCAGGCGGGGGACATCATTCCAAGAGACCCAGTACTTC.

This clonotype was counted ten times or more. The chain combines TRBV5-1 with TRBJ2-1; TRBD1 agrees at 7 bases. This CDR3 spans 14 amino acids. CDR1 and CDR2 (germline): SGHRS, YFSETQ. V gave up 8 bases and J gave up 4 bases; unmatched junction bases: 9. The CDR3 is CASQRDSQYNEQFF. The CDR3 DNA sequence: TGCGCCAGTCAACGGGACAGCCAGTACAATGAGCAGTTCTTC.

V gene TRBV30 combines with J gene TRBJ1-1; TRBD1 matches at 7 bases. Per the germline V gene, CDR1 is GTSNPN and CDR2 is SVGIG (reference sequence). The ends lost 6 bases at V and 8 bases at J; junction bases unmatched: 6. This CDR3 region has 11 residues. CDR3 loop: CACIPDREAFF. CDR3 nucleotide sequence: TGTGCCTGTATCCCGGACAGGGAAGCTTTCTTT.